Detailed here is one TCR beta chain. Repertoires were generated with immunoSEQ multiplex PCR, while TCRdb's copy carries only in-frame clones and drops some. The data hold roughly 120,000 clones, with 75% to 90% observed a single time. The sample comes from a study of OX40 agonist ivuxolimab in advanced cancers. Germline loops: CDR1 SGHTA, CDR2 FQGNSA. The CDR3 has 16 residues. V dropped 4 bases and J dropped 5; count of bases not matched to a gene: 11. The rearrangement links TRBV7-2 to TRBJ2-1, with 7 nucleotides matching TRBD1. The clonotype originates from an adult with an advanced solid tumor such as melanoma, head and neck, liver or kidney cancer. Specimen: CD4+ or CD8+ T cells sorted from blood, collected in a trial of the OX40 agonist ivuxolimab. CDR3 residues: CASSSMMGQSNNEQFF. CDR3 bases: TGTGCCAGCAGCTCCATGATGGGACAGTCCAACAATGAGCAGTTCTTC.